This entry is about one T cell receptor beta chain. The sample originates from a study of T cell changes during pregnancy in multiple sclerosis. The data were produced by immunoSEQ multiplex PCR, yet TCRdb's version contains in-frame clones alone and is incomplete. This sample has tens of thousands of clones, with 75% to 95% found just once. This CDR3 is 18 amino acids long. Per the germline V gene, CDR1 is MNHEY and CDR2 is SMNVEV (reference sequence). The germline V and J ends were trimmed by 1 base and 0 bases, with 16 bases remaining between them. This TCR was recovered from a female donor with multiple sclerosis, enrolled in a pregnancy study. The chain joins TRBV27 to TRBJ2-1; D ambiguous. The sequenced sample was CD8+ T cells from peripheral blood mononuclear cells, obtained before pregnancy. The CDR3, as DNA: TGTGCCAGCAGTTTATACCAACCCTCCTCGAGCTCCTACAATGAGCAGTTCTTC. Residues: CASSLYQPSSSSYNEQFF.